This T cell receptor (beta chain) emerged from a study of blood T cell repertoires in COVID-19. The overall study: Italy, Spain and the United States were the sources of the convalescent and acute COVID-19 samples. T cells, B-cell-depleted T cells, or PBMCs supplied cDNA or gDNA.

V was cut by 0 bases and J by 7 bases, with 14 bases left in between. The CDR3 spans 15 residues. CDR1 and CDR2 from the germline V gene are SGHKS and YYEKEE (reference sequence). How the authors handled the data: Quantification of nucleated cells was approximated via reference gene primer amplification. This table comes from immunoSEQ multiplex PCR, and its TCRdb copy is limited to in-frame clones, with some not included. V, J and clone size derive from that table, while D and trimming were established from the DNA sequence. The sample holds 13,000 to 15,000 clones, approximately 92% seen once. This sequence joins TRBV5-5 and TRBJ2-1; D is uncertain. The receptor was derived from a man aged 50-60 years with active COVID-19. The sample comprised peripheral blood. CDR3 protein: CASSLDTGSWNEQFF. In DNA, the CDR3 is TGTGCCAGCAGCTTGGATACGGGTTCGTGGAATGAGCAGTTCTTC.